This T cell receptor (beta chain) was sequenced for a study of blood T cells in healthy people across ages. This CDR3 is 14 amino acids long. CDR1 and CDR2 from the germline V gene are SQVTM and ANQGSEA. V was pared by 4 bases and J by 1 base, with 12 bases between. This clonotype was seen more than once but under ten times. What it recognizes is unknown. Study outcomes and limitations: When set beside aged donors, long-lived donors presented more naive CD4+ cells and higher diversity. Donor CMV status was unknown, possibly confounding expanded clonotype changes.

The use of a sample-barcoded 5' primer and a J-beta primer mix characterized a second PCR of about 7 to 12 cycles. TCRdb called the 5' RACE reads again in MiXCR, with one record for every CDR3 protein. The data contain around 800,000 distinct CDR3 sequences, around 62% of them singletons. Material: blood. The TCR originated in a man aged 25 to 45 in good health. The chain has TRBV29-1 and TRBJ2-3, with D uncertain. CDR3 in amino acids: CSVASGLGTDTQYF. The DNA of the CDR3 is TGCAGCGTTGCATCGGGTTTGGGCACAGATACGCAGTATTTT.